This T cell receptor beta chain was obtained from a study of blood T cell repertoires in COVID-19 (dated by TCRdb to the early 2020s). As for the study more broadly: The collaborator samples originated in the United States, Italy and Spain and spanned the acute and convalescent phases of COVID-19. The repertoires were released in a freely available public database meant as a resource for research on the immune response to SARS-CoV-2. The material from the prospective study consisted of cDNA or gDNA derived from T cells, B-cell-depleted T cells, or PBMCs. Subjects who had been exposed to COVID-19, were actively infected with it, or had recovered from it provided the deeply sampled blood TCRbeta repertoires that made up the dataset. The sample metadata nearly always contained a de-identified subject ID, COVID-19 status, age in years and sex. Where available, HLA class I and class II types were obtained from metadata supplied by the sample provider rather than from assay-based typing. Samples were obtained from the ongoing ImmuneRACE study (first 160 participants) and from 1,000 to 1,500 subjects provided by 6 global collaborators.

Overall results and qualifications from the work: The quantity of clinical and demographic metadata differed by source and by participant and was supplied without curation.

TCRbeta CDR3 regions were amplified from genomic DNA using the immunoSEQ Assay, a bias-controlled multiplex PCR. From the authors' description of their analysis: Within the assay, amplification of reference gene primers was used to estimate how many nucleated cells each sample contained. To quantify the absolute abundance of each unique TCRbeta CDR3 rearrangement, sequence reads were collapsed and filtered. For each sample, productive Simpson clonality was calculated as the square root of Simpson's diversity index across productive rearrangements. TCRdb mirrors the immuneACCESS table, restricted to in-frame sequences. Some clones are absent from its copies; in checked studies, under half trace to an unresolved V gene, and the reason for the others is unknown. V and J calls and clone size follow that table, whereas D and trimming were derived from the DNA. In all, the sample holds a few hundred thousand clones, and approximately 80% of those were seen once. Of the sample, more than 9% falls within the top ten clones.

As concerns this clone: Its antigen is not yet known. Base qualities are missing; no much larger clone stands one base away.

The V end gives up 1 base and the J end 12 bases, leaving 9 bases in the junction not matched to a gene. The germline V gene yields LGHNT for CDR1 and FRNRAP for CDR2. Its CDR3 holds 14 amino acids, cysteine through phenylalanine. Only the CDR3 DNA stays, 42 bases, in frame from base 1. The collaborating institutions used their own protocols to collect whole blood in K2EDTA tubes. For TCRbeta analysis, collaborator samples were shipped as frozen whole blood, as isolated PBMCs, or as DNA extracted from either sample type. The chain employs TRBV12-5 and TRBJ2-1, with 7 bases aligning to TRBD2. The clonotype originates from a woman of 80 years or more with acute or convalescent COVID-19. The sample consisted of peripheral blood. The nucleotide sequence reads TGTGCTAGTGGTTTGGGGCTAGCGGAAAGTCCGCAGTTCTTC. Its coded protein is CASGLGLAESPQFF.